This T cell receptor (beta chain) was documented in a study of blood T cell repertoires in COVID-19. Overall study: Specimens from acute and convalescent COVID-19 originated in the United States, Italy and Spain. The cDNA or gDNA used as material had been derived from T cells, B-cell-depleted T cells, or PBMCs.

Only one count was recorded for this clone. Original methodology: Amplification from reference gene primers served as the basis for estimated nucleated cell counts. Libraries were prepared by immunoSEQ multiplex PCR; TCRdb keeps only in-frame clonotypes and omits some of them. From that table come the V and J calls and clone size; the DNA was used to work out D and trimming. In the table there are over 400,000 clones, over 75% of which are singletons. From germline, CDR1 is SGHDN and CDR2 FVKESK. The ends were cut back, 4 bases at V and 2 bases at J, with 10 bases in the middle. This CDR3 is 14 amino acids long.

The source of this sequence is a human donor in a cohort sampled during active COVID-19. The chain employs TRBV14 and TRBJ2-3, with D unresolved. Sequencing was performed on peripheral blood. CDR3 region: CASSPRLYTDTQYF. The CDR3 DNA reads as TGTGCCAGCAGCCCTCGCCTCTACACAGATACGCAGTATTTT.